This T cell receptor beta chain is drawn from a study of a mutant IDH1 vaccine in newly diagnosed glioma. Germline V gene sequence: CDR1 SNHLY, CDR2 FYNNEI. The J segment lost 4 bases and the V segment lost 6 bases, leaving 7 bases of the junction unmatched. The CDR3 extends over 14 amino acids. As to time point: week 35, safety follow-up. It was 300 ug of mutant IDH1 20-mer peptide that made up each vaccine dose, given with topical imiquimod. New astrocytomas of WHO grade 3 or 4 that were IDH1-mutant and ATRX-lost were found in the donors. Generated by immunoSEQ multiplex PCR, the TCRdb table keeps only in-frame clones and is missing some. Here the sample spans approximately 50,000 clones, about three quarters being singletons. Turning to this clone: What it binds is not known.

Material: PBMCs, obtained from a glioma patient whose treatment included an IDH1 peptide vaccine. The sequence came from a man in his forties with glioma. The J gene is TRBJ1-1, the V gene TRBV2; 8 bases are a match to TRBD1. CDR3 nucleotides: TGTGCCAGCAGCCGGACAGGGAGGGGCACTGAAGCTTTCTTT. Amino acids: CASSRTGRGTEAFF.